This T cell receptor beta chain originates from a study of preoperative IRX-2 immunotherapy in early breast cancer. Treatment meaning: preoperative locoregional IRX-2 cytokine immunotherapy. Preoperative locoregional IRX-2 cytokine immunotherapy was tested in the phase Ib source study. Sequenced by immunoSEQ multiplex PCR; TCRdb stores in-frame clones only, minus some. The sample shows around 35,000 clones, nearly 95% of them seen only once. Germline V gene data show CDR1 as MGHDK and CDR2 as SYGVNS. CDR3 length: 16 residues. Trimming removed 2 bases from V and 8 bases from J; junction bases left unmatched: 15.

This sample was gathered from a patient treated with IRX-2 immunotherapy. This sequence was found in a human donor with breast cancer. The chain couples TRBV25-1 to TRBJ2-7, with 7 bases aligning to TRBD2. The CDR3 reads CASSENRGIGGTKQYF. For the CDR3, the DNA is TGTGCCAGCAGTGAAAATAGGGGAATCGGGGGGACTAAGCAGTACTTC.